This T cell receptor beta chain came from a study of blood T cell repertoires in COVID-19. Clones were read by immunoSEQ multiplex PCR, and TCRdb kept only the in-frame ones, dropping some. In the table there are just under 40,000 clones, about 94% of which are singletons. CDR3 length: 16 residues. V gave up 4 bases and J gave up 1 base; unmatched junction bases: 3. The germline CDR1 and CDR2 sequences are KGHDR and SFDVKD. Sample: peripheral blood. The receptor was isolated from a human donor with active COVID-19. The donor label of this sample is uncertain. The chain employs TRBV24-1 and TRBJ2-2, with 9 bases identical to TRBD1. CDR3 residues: CATSDPGQGNTGELFF. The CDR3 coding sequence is TGTGCCACCAGTGACCCGGGACAGGGGAACACCGGGGAGCTGTTTTTT.